The 21 T cell receptor beta chains below were found in one sample sequenced in a study of blood T cell repertoires in COVID-19. The method was immunoSEQ multiplex PCR; TCRdb's version includes in-frame clones alone and lacks a portion of them. Seen here are about 97,000 clones, around nine tenths observed once, and the top ten hold about 16%. The sequencing sample was made of peripheral blood. Receptors originate from a human donor in a cohort sampled during active COVID-19.

The CDR3 DNA follows: TGCGCCAGCAGCCAAGATTGGAGTGCGAGAGGCTACGAGCAGTACTTC. This translates into CASSQDWSARGYEQYF. V is TRBV4-3 and J is TRBJ2-7; D uncertain. This CDR3 has 16 amino acids. V was cut by 0 bases and J by 3 bases, with 15 bases left in between. The germline V gene encodes CDR1 LGHNA and CDR2 YSLEER.

The V call is TRBV28, the J call TRBJ2-2; tentative D call: TRBD1 (5 bases). CDR1 and CDR2 (germline): MDHEN, SYDVKM. The V and J ends lost 6 bases and 0 bases respectively, with 14 bases between them. The CDR3 covers 16 residues. CDR3 region: CASSEDRNANTGELFF. The DNA of the CDR3 is TGTGCCAGCAGCGAAGACAGAAACGCGAACACCGGGGAGCTGTTTTTT.

The chain carries TRBV12-3 or TRBV12-4 and TRBJ1-2, with a weak D call TRBD1 (5 bases). Trimming cost V 6 bases and J 4 bases, with 12 bases left between them. The length of the CDR3 is 13 residues. The CDR3: CASRAGGGYGYTF. The CDR3, as DNA: TGTGCCAGCAGGGCCGGGGGAGGCTATGGCTACACCTTC.

The J gene is TRBJ1-1, the V gene TRBV18; 11 bases are a match to TRBD1. Germline CDR1 reads KGHSH; CDR2 reads LQKENI. The CDR3 covers 16 residues. Losses at the gene ends were 5 bases for V and 2 bases for J; bases not matched to a gene: 7. The CDR3 here is CASSTRDRGVNTEAFF. The CDR3 coding sequence is TGTGCCAGCTCAACCCGGGACAGGGGGGTTAACACTGAAGCTTTCTTT.

The chain links TRBV12-5 to TRBJ2-4; TRBD1 matches at 9 bases. Per germline, CDR1 LGHNT and CDR2 FRNRAP. This CDR3 is built from 14 residues. Trimming at V came to 6 bases and at J to 8 bases, leaving 8 bases not matched to a gene. DNA of the CDR3: TGTGCTAGTGGCCGGACAGGGGCTGAGTACATTCAGTACTTC. Encoded protein: CASGRTGAEYIQYF.

J is TRBJ2-3 and V is TRBV9; D is perhaps TRBD2 (5 bases). This CDR3 is built from 13 residues. V was clipped by 3 bases and J by 6 bases, with 11 bases between them. The germline CDR1 and CDR2 sequences are SGDLS and YYNGEE. CDR3 sequence: CASSGAVRDTQYF. CDR3 sequence (DNA): TGTGCCAGCAGCGGAGCGGTCCGGGATACGCAGTATTTT.

The chain combines TRBV6-5 with TRBJ1-1; TRBD1 might be the D (6 bases). The CDR3 covers 15 residues. V lost 0 bases and J 2 bases, leaving 10 bases between the germline ends. Per the germline V gene, CDR1 is MNHEY and CDR2 is SVGAGI. This CDR3 is CASSYSTQGNTEAFF. The CDR3 DNA reads as TGTGCCAGCAGTTACTCGACACAGGGTAACACTGAAGCTTTCTTT.

The V and J genes are TRBV4-2 and TRBJ1-4; no clear D gene. Between the trimmed V and J ends, which lost 0 bases and 0 bases, there was a span of 5 bases. CDR1 LGHNA and CDR2 YNFKEQ come from the germline V gene. The CDR3 is 15 residues long. The CDR3 here is CASSQEAATNEKLFF. The CDR3 DNA follows: TGTGCCAGCAGCCAAGAGGCTGCAACTAATGAAAAACTGTTTTTT.

The rearrangement uses TRBV7-9 and TRBJ2-1; 8 nucleotides match TRBD2. Germline-derived CDR1 and CDR2 are SEHNR and FQNEAQ (reference sequence). Trimming took 3 bases from V and 8 from J; bases not matched to a gene: 9. The CDR3 length is 15 residues. CDR3 sequence (DNA): TGTGCCAGCAGCTTCTTGCGGGGGGACGGCGATGAGCAGTTCTTC. This gives the protein CASSFLRGDGDEQFF.

This clone showed up just a few times. The chain combines TRBV13 with TRBJ1-6; unclear D gene. This CDR3 has 16 residues. Trimming took off 4 bases at V and 8 bases at J, with 18 bases between the two ends. CDR1 and CDR2 (germline): PRHDT, FYEKMQ (reference sequence). CDR3: CASSSGSAFRDSPLHF. The CDR3 DNA reads TGTGCCAGCAGCTCCGGGTCCGCCTTTCGGGATTCACCCCTCCACTTT.

The genes are TRBV19 and TRBJ2-1; 13 bases match TRBD2. Germline V gene sequence: CDR1 LNHDA, CDR2 SQIVND (reference sequence). V lost 5 bases to trimming and J lost 8 bases; unmatched junction nucleotides: 6. The CDR3 is 15 amino acids. The chain's CDR3 is CASSPRTSGSYEQFF. The CDR3 DNA reads TGTGCCAGTAGTCCACGGACTAGCGGGAGTTATGAGCAGTTCTTC. Together with reference TRBV19 and TRBJ2-1, the CDR3 gives the full variable domain: DGGITQSPKYLFRKEGQNVTLSCEQNLNHDAMYWYRQDPGQGLRLIYYSQIVNDFQKGDIAEGYSVSREKKESFPLTVTSAQKNPTAFYLCASSPRTSGSYEQFFGPGTRLTVL.

This chain uses TRBV10-1 with TRBJ1-2; no clear D gene. V lost 4 bases to trimming and J lost 7 bases, with 13 bases between them. Germline V gives CDR1 WNHNN, CDR2 SYGVQD (reference sequence). The CDR3 length is 13 residues. CDR3 DNA: TGCGCCAGCAGTGGACCCGCTAGGTCTGGCTACACCTTC. This encodes CASSGPARSGYTF.

This sequence joins TRBV5-6 and TRBJ2-5; TRBD2 matches 15 bases. The CDR3 covers 15 residues. Germline V gives CDR1 SGHDT, CDR2 YYEEEE. The J segment lost 4 bases and the V segment lost 4 bases, leaving 2 bases of the junction unmatched. CDR3 in amino acids: CASSKGLAGGETQYF. The CDR3 DNA reads TGTGCCAGCAGCAAGGGACTAGCGGGGGGAGAGACCCAGTACTTC. The full variable domain, in which reference TRBV5-6 and TRBJ2-5 provide the parts outside the CDR3, is DAGVTQSPTHLIKTRGQQVTLRCSPKSGHDTVSWYQQALGQGPQFIFQYYEEEERQRGNFPDRFSGHQFPNYSSELNVNALLLGDSALYLCASSKGLAGGETQYFGPGTRLLVL.

V is TRBV7-9 and J is TRBJ2-7; 12 bases fit TRBD1. Germline CDR1 SEHNR, CDR2 FQNEAQ (reference sequence). The CDR3 spans 16 residues. V gave up 5 bases and J gave up 3 bases; unmatched junction bases: 8. As DNA, the CDR3 is TGTGCCAGCAGCGCCCCGGGGACAGGGGGCGGCTACGAGCAGTACTTC. Translating gives CASSAPGTGGGYEQYF.

This chain links TRBV6-2 or TRBV6-3 with TRBJ2-7; 7 positions agree with TRBD1. Germline CDR1 is MNHEY and CDR2 is SVGEGT. Trimming cost V 0 bases and J 6 bases; bases outside gene matches: 8. The CDR3 length is 15 residues. CDR3 loop: CASSYSKGALREQYF. The CDR3, as DNA: TGTGCCAGCAGTTACTCGAAGGGGGCTCTACGCGAGCAGTACTTC.

The CDR3 loop reads CASVTSVSNTGELFF. DNA of the CDR3: TGTGCCAGCGTGACTAGCGTCTCGAACACCGGGGAGCTGTTTTTT. The rearrangement links TRBV2 to TRBJ2-2; 8 bases are shared with TRBD2. The V and J ends lost 8 bases and 0 bases, in that order; junction bases with no gene match: 5. The CDR3 runs to 15 residues. Germline V lookup: CDR1 SNHLY, CDR2 FYNNEI.

CDR3 in DNA: TGCGCCAGCAGTGCAACAGTCAGGGGGCTGAGGGAGACCCAGTACTTC. This gives the protein CASSATVRGLRETQYF. The chain combines TRBV5-1 with TRBJ2-5, with 8 bases aligning to TRBD1. With 5 bases clipped from V and 5 bases from J, the junction kept 14 bases outside the gene matches. Germline CDR1 reads SGHRS; CDR2 reads YFSETQ. The length of the CDR3 is 16 residues.

The rearrangement links TRBV29-1 to TRBJ2-2; a possible D gene is TRBD1 (5 bases). Trimming took off 4 bases at V and 4 bases at J, with 10 bases between the two ends. Per the germline V gene, CDR1 is SQVTM and CDR2 is ANQGSEA. This CDR3 spans 13 amino acids. CDR3 region: CSVGQMGTGELFF. The CDR3 DNA reads as TGCAGCGTTGGACAGATGGGCACCGGGGAGCTGTTTTTT.

V gene TRBV6-5 combines with J gene TRBJ1-1; 8 bases agree with TRBD1. This CDR3 comprises 15 residues. Germline V lookup: CDR1 MNHEY, CDR2 SVGAGI. J was trimmed by 0 bases and V by 6 bases; bases with no gene match: 6. CDR3 coding DNA: TGTGCCAGCAGGGGGGGGACAGGCATGAACACTGAAGCTTTCTTT. This codes for CASRGGTGMNTEAFF.

The chain couples TRBV19 to TRBJ2-7; 10 bases align to TRBD2. In germline, CDR1 is LNHDA, CDR2 SQIVND (reference sequence). J was trimmed by 2 bases and V by 4 bases; bases with no gene match: 5. The CDR3 is made up of 15 amino acids. CDR3 in DNA: TGTGCCAGTAGTACCCGAGCGGGAGGGCCCTACGAGCAGTACTTC. Amino acid sequence: CASSTRAGGPYEQYF.

This clone was observed a few times. The chain uses TRBV6-5 and TRBJ1-2; D call uncertain. V lost 6 bases, J lost 7 bases, and 12 bases lay in between. The CDR3 sequence is 12 residues long. CDR1 and CDR2 (germline): MNHEY, SVGAGI. The DNA for the CDR3 is TGTGCCAGCAGCCGTGTTGGCATTGGCTACACCTTC. Protein: CASSRVGIGYTF.